This T cell receptor beta chain stems from a study of T cells after yellow fever vaccination. Study-wide results and limits: Researchers cautioned that FACS-sorted repertoires could harbor abundant clonotypes contaminating from the bulk population. The study found a weaker secondary response that peaked faster, day 5 versus 15.

This clonotype was counted only a few times. Its antigen is still unknown. This CDR3 is 14 amino acids long. V lost 3 bases and J 1 base, leaving 10 bases between the germline ends. Germline CDR1 SGHRS, CDR2 YFSETQ. Making TCR cDNA involved 5'RACE template switching, which added UMIs and a universal primer site. TCRdb reanalysed the 5' RACE reads using MiXCR and keeps one entry per CDR3 protein. This table holds around 300,000 distinct CDR3 sequences, 4.1% found once. This sequence was found in a man aged 18-30 years who received the YFV17D yellow fever vaccine. This specimen was PBMCs, taken 5 days after the yellow fever booster vaccination. J is TRBJ2-5 and V is TRBV5-1; tentative D call: TRBD1 (5 bases). For the CDR3, the DNA is TGCGCCAGCAGCTCGCAGGGATTCCAAGAGACCCAGTACTTC. It specifies CASSSQGFQETQYF.